Listed below are T cell receptor beta chains from one sample, sequenced in a study of T cell repertoires in cytomegalovirus infection. TCRdb redid the calling of the reads with MiXCR, one entry per CDR3 protein. The sample has 400,000 or so distinct CDR3 sequences; around a sixth are singletons. Sequencing was carried out using PBMCs. The receptors originated from a human donor in good health (CMV status not recorded). Some clones in this sample may be carry-over from other donors' samples. CDR3s include the opening cysteine and the closing phenylalanine or tryptophan. D genes are given only for firm matches. Size values are once, few and many counts, or a class for expanded clones, and some rows have none.

j_call	cdr3_length	clone_size	v_call	d_call	cdr3_aa	cdr3_nt
TRBJ2-7	16	few	TRBV2	NA	CASSEFTGPSSYEQYF	TGTGCCAGCAGTGAGTTTACGGGGCCGAGCTCCTACGAGCAGTACTTC
TRBJ2-5	14	NA	TRBV28	NA	CASSSGQNQETQYF	TGTGCCAGCAGTTCCGGACAGAACCAAGAGACCCAGTACTTC
TRBJ2-1	17	few	TRBV23-1	NA	CASSQSRTLGQGYEQFF	TGCGCCAGCAGTCAATCGAGGACTCTGGGGCAAGGCTATGAGCAGTTCTTC
TRBJ2-5	15	few	TRBV7-2	TRBD2	CASSFSGQEKETQYF	TGTGCCAGCAGCTTTAGCGGGCAAGAAAAAGAGACCCAGTACTTC
TRBJ1-4	12	NA	TRBV7-6	NA	CASSLYGEKLFF	TGTGCCAGCAGCTTATATGGGGAAAAACTGTTTTTT
TRBJ1-3	13	few	TRBV7-9	NA	CASSRQTADTIYF	TGTGCCAGCAGCCGTCAGACAGCGGACACCATATATTTT
TRBJ2-7	15	once	TRBV4-3	TRBD2	CASSQDPAGVPEQYF	TGCGCCAGCAGCCAAGACCCAGCGGGAGTACCCGAGCAGTACTTC
TRBJ2-3	16	many	TRBV7-2	TRBD2	CASSGGLAGGADTQYF	TGTGCCAGCAGCGGGGGACTAGCGGGAGGGGCAGATACGCAGTATTTT
TRBJ1-6	18	NA	TRBV5-4	TRBD1	CASSPGGRGLIGNSPLHF	TGTGCCAGCAGCCCCGGGGGCAGGGGGCTAATAGGCAATTCACCCCTCCACTTT
TRBJ2-5	14	few	TRBV12-3/TRBV12-4	TRBD2	CASSYSGSQETQYF	TGTGCCAGCAGTTATAGCGGGAGTCAAGAGACCCAGTACTTC
TRBJ2-3	14	NA	TRBV20-1	NA	CSASSGPSMDTQYF	TGCAGTGCTAGTTCGGGGCCGTCGATGGATACGCAGTATTTT
TRBJ1-6	14	many	TRBV19	NA	CASSRDGFNSPLHF	TGTGCCAGTAGTCGGGACGGATTTAATTCACCCCTCCACTTT
TRBJ2-5	16	many	TRBV7-2	TRBD2	CASTTGLAGGPETQYF	TGTGCCAGCACCACGGGACTAGCGGGAGGGCCGGAGACCCAGTACTTC
TRBJ2-7	15	NA	TRBV5-1	TRBD1	CASSLVGTGVGEQYF	TGCGCCAGCAGCTTGGTCGGGACAGGGGTTGGCGAGCAGTACTTC
TRBJ2-5	16	few	TRBV6-2/TRBV6-3	TRBD1	CASSYEGTDSQETQYF	TGTGCCAGCAGTTACGAGGGGACAGACTCCCAAGAGACCCAGTACTTC
TRBJ1-1	14	few	TRBV12-3/TRBV12-4	NA	CASSSRGGYTEAFF	TGTGCCAGCAGCTCCAGGGGTGGCTACACTGAAGCTTTCTTT
TRBJ1-6	14	many	TRBV7-9	NA	CASSPAQGNSPLHF	TGTGCCAGCAGCCCTGCCCAGGGGAATTCACCCCTCCACTTT
TRBJ2-3	12	many	TRBV7-2	NA	CASSPAADTQYF	TGTGCCAGCAGCCCAGCGGCAGATACGCAGTATTTT
TRBJ2-5	13	many	TRBV11-3	NA	CASSLSPGETQYF	TGTGCCAGCAGCCTTAGCCCGGGGGAGACCCAGTACTTC
TRBJ2-3	16	many	TRBV7-2	TRBD2	CASSRLASGVGDTQYF	TGTGCCAGCAGCCGCCTAGCTAGCGGGGTGGGAGATACGCAGTATTTT
TRBJ2-2	15	NA	TRBV20-1	NA	CSARVAGAYTGELFF	TGCAGTGCTAGAGTAGCTGGGGCCTACACCGGGGAGCTGTTTTTT
TRBJ1-2	15	many	TRBV6-2/TRBV6-3	NA	CASSYGGSANYGYTF	TGTGCCAGCAGTTACGGGGGCAGCGCTAACTATGGCTACACCTTC
TRBJ1-4	15	NA	TRBV15	NA	CATSGPDSRREKLFF	TGTGCCACCAGCGGACCCGATTCTCGGAGGGAAAAACTGTTTTTT
TRBJ2-7	15	NA	TRBV7-6	TRBD1	CASSVTTGVLYEQYF	TGTGCCAGCAGCGTAACTACAGGGGTACTCTACGAGCAGTACTTC
TRBJ1-2	16	NA	TRBV4-1	TRBD1	CASSQVLSTGVGGYTF	TGCGCCAGCAGCCAAGTTTTGTCGACAGGGGTGGGTGGCTACACCTTC
TRBJ2-1	15	many	TRBV7-2	TRBD2	CASSQRLAGENEQFF	TGTGCCAGCAGCCAAAGACTAGCGGGAGAGAATGAGCAGTTCTTC
TRBJ1-2	16	NA	TRBV5-5	NA	CATSPVGSGRGHGYTF	TGTGCCACCAGCCCGGTCGGGTCCGGCCGCGGACATGGCTACACCTTC
TRBJ2-3	14	few	TRBV5-1	NA	CASSSGGYTDTQYF	TGCGCCAGCAGCTCCGGCGGTTACACAGATACGCAGTATTTT
TRBJ2-3	16	NA	TRBV6-2/TRBV6-3	TRBD1	CATYPGTGLDLDTQYF	TGTGCCACCTATCCGGGGACAGGGCTAGACCTCGATACGCAGTATTTT
TRBJ2-2	15	few	TRBV5-5	NA	CASSFRTANTGELFF	TGTGCCAGCAGCTTCCGGACGGCGAACACCGGGGAGCTGTTTTTT
TRBJ2-1	15	many	TRBV7-2	TRBD2	CASSSGLAGVGVQFF	TGTGCCAGCAGCTCGGGACTAGCGGGAGTTGGTGTGCAGTTCTTC
TRBJ2-1	13	few	TRBV12-3/TRBV12-4	NA	CASRQGPYNEQFF	TGTGCCAGCCGACAAGGGCCCTACAATGAGCAGTTCTTC
TRBJ1-1	12	few	TRBV10-3	NA	CAISRTNTEAFF	TGTGCCATCTCCCGGACGAACACTGAAGCTTTCTTT
TRBJ2-7	15	few	TRBV10-3	NA	CAISDPAGLSYEQYF	TGTGCCATCAGTGATCCGGCGGGACTTTCCTACGAGCAGTACTTC
TRBJ2-7	14	many	TRBV12-3/TRBV12-4	TRBD2	CASSFSREGSEQYF	TGTGCCAGCAGTTTTTCGCGGGAGGGCTCCGAGCAGTACTTC
TRBJ2-3	15	NA	TRBV9	NA	CASRMGAGGTDTQYF	TGTGCCAGCAGGATGGGGGCGGGGGGCACAGATACGCAGTATTTT
TRBJ2-5	14	few	TRBV28	NA	CASSSIRGGVTQYF	TGTGCCAGCAGTTCTATCAGGGGTGGAGTGACCCAGTACTTC
TRBJ2-7	14	NA	TRBV29-1	TRBD1	CSVTDRFLSYEQYF	TGCAGCGTTACGGACAGGTTCCTCTCCTACGAGCAGTACTTC
TRBJ2-1	17	NA	TRBV3-1	TRBD2	CASSPSRSGGKHNEQFF	TGTGCCAGCAGCCCCTCCCGTAGCGGGGGTAAACACAATGAGCAGTTCTTC
TRBJ1-5	13	once	TRBV20-1	NA	CSAAGVGNQPQHF	TGCAGTGCAGCAGGGGTTGGCAATCAGCCCCAGCATTTT
TRBJ2-6	15	NA	TRBV5-1	NA	CASSFEVAGANVLTF	TGCGCCAGCAGCTTCGAGGTAGCCGGGGCCAACGTCCTGACTTTC
TRBJ2-3	13	few	TRBV7-2	TRBD2	CASEAGGPSTQYF	TGTGCCAGCGAAGCGGGAGGGCCCTCTACGCAGTATTTT
TRBJ1-2	14	NA	TRBV30	NA	CAWIVRRHQYGYTF	TGTGCCTGGATTGTACGGCGGCACCAGTATGGCTACACCTTC
TRBJ2-7	14	few	TRBV4-1	NA	CASSQAQGGYEQYF	TGCGCCAGCAGCCAAGCCCAAGGGGGCTACGAGCAGTACTTC
TRBJ2-7	14	many	TRBV7-9	TRBD1	CASSGGQTSYEQYF	TGTGCCAGCAGCGGGGGACAGACCTCCTACGAGCAGTACTTC
TRBJ1-2	15	many	TRBV5-5	TRBD1	CASSRTDRVDYGYTF	TGTGCCAGCAGCCGAACGGACAGGGTTGACTATGGCTACACCTTC
TRBJ1-2	13	many	TRBV7-2	NA	CASSPNGVGGYTF	TGTGCCAGCAGCCCGAACGGGGTCGGCGGCTACACCTTC
TRBJ2-7	11	many	TRBV20-1	NA	CSGRGAYEQYF	TGCAGTGGAAGGGGGGCCTACGAGCAGTACTTC
TRBJ2-3	15	many	TRBV7-6	TRBD2	CASSFSGGATDTQYF	TGTGCCAGCAGCTTTAGCGGGGGGGCCACAGATACGCAGTATTTT
TRBJ2-6	20	few	TRBV18	NA	CASSLTPLAATSSGANVLTF	TGTGCCAGCTCACTAACCCCATTGGCAGCAACAAGCTCTGGGGCCAACGTCCTGACTTTC
TRBJ1-5	14	many	TRBV7-2	TRBD1	CASSQDRVDQPQHF	TGTGCCAGCAGTCAAGACAGGGTGGATCAGCCCCAGCATTTT
TRBJ1-3	18	NA	TRBV7-8	NA	CASSLYSGTSLTGNTINF	TGTGCCAGCAGCTTATATTCGGGGACCAGTTTAACTGGAAACACCATAAATTTT
TRBJ2-5	15	many	TRBV6-6	NA	CASSYSRRGVETQYF	TGTGCCAGCAGTTACTCGAGACGCGGGGTAGAGACCCAGTACTTC
TRBJ2-7	14	many	TRBV6-1	TRBD1	CASRGQVRNYEQYF	TGTGCCAGCAGAGGACAGGTTAGGAACTACGAGCAGTACTTC
TRBJ1-1	12	few	TRBV6-1	NA	CASSARMVEAFF	TGTGCCAGCAGTGCGCGGATGGTGGAAGCTTTCTTT
TRBJ1-1	14	many	TRBV6-1	TRBD1	CASRKDPRGNKAFF	TGTGCCAGCAGAAAAGACCCCAGGGGGAACAAAGCTTTCTTT
TRBJ2-1	16	NA	TRBV5-1	NA	CASSAPAAGRYNEQFF	TGCGCCAGCAGCGCCCCAGCCGCGGGACGTTACAATGAGCAGTTCTTC
TRBJ1-1	13	few	TRBV20-1	NA	CSASQTTDTEAFF	TGCAGTGCCTCCCAGACAACGGACACTGAAGCTTTCTTT
TRBJ1-4	13	few	TRBV2	NA	CASNLSLREKLFF	TGTGCCAGCAATTTGAGCCTACGTGAAAAACTGTTTTTT